This T cell receptor (beta chain) was documented in a study of identical twins. General study results and limits: Cross-sectional statistical analysis was relied on for the conclusions, without the same donors being followed. Whereas memory repertoires showed no such difference, abundant cord blood beta clonotypes carried fewer insertions. Models came in too low on out-of-frame TCR alpha sharing in monozygotic twins. Twins' surplus sharing was weaker for beta out-of-frame sequences.

The germline gives CDR1 SGHTA, CDR2 FQGNSA. The V end lost 2 bases, the J end lost 6 bases, and 12 bases lay between the germline ends. The CDR3 sequence is 14 residues long. TCRdb processed the 5' RACE reads anew with MiXCR; each CDR3 protein has one entry. The sample includes around 200,000 distinct CDR3 sequences, approximately 9% of them seen just once. At least ten counts were recorded for this clonotype. What it recognizes is unknown. Source material: memory (CD45RO+) T cells sorted from blood. The chain links TRBV7-2 to TRBJ2-3; TRBD1 or TRBD2 may be the D gene (5 bases each). The clonotype comes from a woman younger than 35 in good health. The CDR3 here is CASSLRDPRDTQYF. The CDR3, as DNA: TGTGCCAGCAGCTTAAGGGACCCCCGGGATACGCAGTATTTT.